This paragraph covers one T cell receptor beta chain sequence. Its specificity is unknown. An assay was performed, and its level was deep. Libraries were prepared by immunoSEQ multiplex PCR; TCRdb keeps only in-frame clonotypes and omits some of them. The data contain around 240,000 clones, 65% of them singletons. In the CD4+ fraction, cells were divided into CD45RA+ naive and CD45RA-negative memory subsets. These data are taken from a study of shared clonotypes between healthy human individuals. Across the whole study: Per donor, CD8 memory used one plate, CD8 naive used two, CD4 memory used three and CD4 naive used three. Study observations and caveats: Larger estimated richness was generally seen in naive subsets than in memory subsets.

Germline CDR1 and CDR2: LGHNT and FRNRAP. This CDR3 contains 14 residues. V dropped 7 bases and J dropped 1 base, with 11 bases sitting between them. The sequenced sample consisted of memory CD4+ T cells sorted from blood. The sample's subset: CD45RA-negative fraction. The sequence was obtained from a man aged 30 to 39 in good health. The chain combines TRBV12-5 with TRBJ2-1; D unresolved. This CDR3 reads CASEFVGSYNEQFF. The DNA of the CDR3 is TGTGCTAGTGAATTTGTAGGGTCCTACAATGAGCAGTTCTTC.